A single sample is the source of the 19 T cell receptor beta chains below, sequenced in a study of CD8 T cells in ankylosing spondylitis. One entry per CDR3 protein results from TCRdb running MiXCR on the 5' RACE reads. The table records 200,000 to 300,000 distinct CDR3 sequences, more than 20% of them present only once. Sequencing was carried out using blood, either unsorted or a sorted T cell fraction (not recorded which). Receptors originate from a male donor with ankylosing spondylitis or in good health (not recorded which).

This clonotype appeared many times. This sequence joins TRBV4-1 and TRBJ2-7; the D gene is possibly TRBD2 (5 bases). Germline-derived CDR1 and CDR2 are MGHRA and YSYEKL. The CDR3 spans 13 residues. The germline V and J ends were trimmed by 8 bases and 1 base, with 12 bases remaining between them. The chain's CDR3 is CASARIASYEQYF. The CDR3 coding sequence is TGCGCCAGCGCGAGGATAGCGTCCTACGAGCAGTACTTC.

This clonotype was recorded a few times. The V gene is TRBV6-5, the J gene TRBJ1-6; TRBD1 might be the D (6 bases). V lost 1 base and J lost 10, with 17 bases in between. The CDR3 contains 16 residues. Germline CDR1 MNHEY, CDR2 SVGAGI. The CDR3 sequence: CASSYWEQGNGSPLHF. The CDR3 DNA reads TGTGCCAGCAGTTACTGGGAACAGGGTAACGGGTCACCCCTCCACTTT.

The rearrangement uses TRBV20-1 and TRBJ2-1; perhaps D is TRBD1 or TRBD2 (5 bases each). The CDR3 is made up of 14 amino acids. The germline V and J ends were trimmed by 5 bases and 0 bases, with 11 bases remaining between them. From germline, CDR1 is DFQATT and CDR2 SNEGSKA (reference sequence). CDR3 in DNA: TGCAGTGCTGGAGGACACAGCTCCTACAATGAGCAGTTCTTC. Translating it yields CSAGGHSSYNEQFF.

In its sample, this clonotype was seen many times. This chain links TRBV6-1 with TRBJ2-1; D is uncertain. The germline CDR1 and CDR2 sequences are MNHNS and SASEGT. Deletions cut 7 bases from V and 2 bases from J, with 12 bases between. This CDR3 has 14 amino acids. The CDR3, as DNA: TGTGCCAGCACCCTACAAGGGACCTACAATGAGCAGTTCTTC. Translating it yields CASTLQGTYNEQFF.

The sample holds a few counts of this clonotype. The chain couples TRBV20-1 to TRBJ2-7, with 8 bases matching TRBD1. The V gene end was trimmed by 6 bases and the J gene end by 4 bases; junction bases not matched to a gene: 11. This CDR3 comprises 14 residues. Germline V gene lookup returns CDR1 DFQATT and CDR2 SNEGSKA (reference sequence). The CDR3 is CSAEGRTGFYEQYF. The CDR3 nucleotides read TGCAGTGCCGAGGGAAGGACAGGGTTTTACGAGCAGTACTTC.

The sample holds many counts of this clonotype. This chain uses TRBV20-1 with TRBJ2-7; TRBD1 agrees at 8 bases. The CDR3 loop spans 12 amino acids. V shed 7 bases, J shed 2 bases, and the junction held 4 bases outside the gene matches. CDR1 DFQATT and CDR2 SNEGSKA come from the germline V gene (reference sequence). The CDR3 reads CSVRQGTYEQYF. CDR3 DNA: TGCAGTGTACGACAGGGGACCTACGAGCAGTACTTC.

This clonotype was observed at least ten times. This rearrangement joins TRBV28 to TRBJ2-3; D possibly uses TRBD1 or TRBD2 (5 bases each). V lost 4 bases, J lost 1 base, and 9 bases lay in between. The CDR3 has 14 residues. Germline CDR1 is MDHEN and CDR2 is SYDVKM. CDR3 DNA sequence: TGTGCCAGCAGTTCCGGGGACCGCACAGATACGCAGTATTTT. This encodes CASSSGDRTDTQYF.

This clonotype was seen just once. The V call is TRBV10-3, the J call TRBJ2-7, with 8 bases that match TRBD1. The germline V gene has CDR1 ENHRY and CDR2 SYGVKD. The V gene end was trimmed by 5 bases and the J gene end by 2 bases; junction bases not matched to a gene: 5. The CDR3 is 14 amino acids. The CDR3, as DNA: TGTGCCATCAGTACTGACAGGGGCCCCTACGAGCAGTACTTC. It codes for CAISTDRGPYEQYF.

The chain uses TRBV6-1 and TRBJ2-1, with D perhaps TRBD2 (6 bases). There are 14 residues in the CDR3. The V and J ends lost 6 bases and 4 bases respectively, with 13 bases between them. The germline gives CDR1 MNHNS, CDR2 SASEGT. The CDR3 DNA follows: TGTGCCAGCAGCGGCGGGGCCCCTTACAATGAGCAGTTCTTC. This sequence encodes CASSGGAPYNEQFF.

This clonotype has at least ten counts. This chain links TRBV5-1 with TRBJ1-2, with D maybe TRBD1 (6 bases). The CDR3 has 15 residues. The germline V gene encodes CDR1 SGHRS and CDR2 YFSETQ. V gave up 4 bases and J gave up 2 bases, with 15 bases separating them. For the CDR3, the DNA is TGCGCCAGCAGCCCCGGGGACACACAAAACTATGGCTACACCTTC. Its protein is CASSPGDTQNYGYTF.

J is TRBJ2-6 and V is TRBV20-1; perhaps TRBD1 as D (7 bases). Per germline, CDR1 DFQATT and CDR2 SNEGSKA (reference sequence). The germline V and J ends were trimmed by 4 bases and 4 bases, with 26 bases remaining between them. CDR3 length: 19 residues. Here the CDR3 reads CSATPGGGAATVGANVLTF. The CDR3 DNA follows: TGCAGTGCTACGCCCGGAGGGGGCGCTGCCACGGTGGGGGCCAACGTCCTGACTTTC.

This clonotype appeared many times. The gene calls are TRBV16 and TRBJ2-4, with TRBD2 matching 14 bases. With V trimmed by 7 bases and J by 0 bases, 11 bases remained unmatched. The germline gives CDR1 KGHSY, CDR2 FQNENV. This CDR3 contains 19 residues. CDR3 loop: CASTQGGLAGALAKNIQYF. The CDR3 nucleotides read TGTGCCAGCACCCAGGGGGGACTAGCGGGAGCACTAGCCAAAAACATTCAGTACTTC.

The J gene is TRBJ2-1, the V gene TRBV12-3 or TRBV12-4; no reliable D call. V was pared by 6 bases and J by 0 bases, with 6 bases between. The CDR3 is 13 amino acids. Here the CDR3 DNA reads TGTGCCAGCAGAGCCTACTCCTACAATGAGCAGTTCTTC. Translated, it gives CASRAYSYNEQFF.

The gene calls are TRBV18 and TRBJ2-3; unclear D gene. Germline loops: CDR1 KGHSH, CDR2 LQKENI. Trimming shortened V by 0 bases and J by 0 bases, and 7 bases separated the two germline ends. This CDR3 comprises 15 residues. CDR3: CASSPPYQSTDTQYF. CDR3 coding DNA: TGTGCCAGCTCACCACCGTACCAGAGCACAGATACGCAGTATTTT.

The V gene is TRBV7-9, the J gene TRBJ2-1; 13 positions agree with TRBD2. The CDR3 runs to 13 residues. Losses at the gene ends were 11 bases for V and 10 bases for J; bases not matched to a gene: 8. Germline V gene lookup returns CDR1 SEHNR and CDR2 FQNEAQ (reference sequence). The CDR3 reads CAPGLAGAREQFF. The CDR3 nucleotides are TGTGCCCCTGGACTAGCGGGGGCAAGGGAGCAGTTCTTC.

This clonotype showed up many times. The CDR3 nucleotides are TGTGCCAGCAGCTTAGCGGGGGGGCCCATAGATACGCAGTATTTT. This codes for CASSLAGGPIDTQYF. This chain uses TRBV11-3 with TRBJ2-3, with 8 nucleotides matching TRBD2. The CDR3 has 15 residues. Germline-derived CDR1 and CDR2 are SGHNT and YENEEA. The ends lost 1 base at V and 5 bases at J; junction bases unmatched: 5.

V gene TRBV11-1 combines with J gene TRBJ2-1; TRBD2 might be the D (5 bases). The germline V gene encodes CDR1 SGHAT and CDR2 FQDESV (reference sequence). The CDR3 totals 15 residues. V was clipped by 5 bases and J by 8 bases, with 19 bases between them. CDR3 residues: CASSPRTLGYDEQFF. For the CDR3, the DNA is TGTGCCAGCAGCCCGAGGACTCTGGGATACGATGAGCAGTTCTTC. Complete variable domain (other parts from reference TRBV11-1 and TRBJ2-1): EAEVAQSPRYKITEKSQAVAFWCDPISGHATLYWYRQILGQGPELLVQFQDESVVDDSQLPKDRFSAERLKGVDSTLKIQPAELGDSAMYLCASSPRTLGYDEQFFGPGTRLTVL.

This clonotype was recorded at least ten times. The rearrangement links TRBV12-3 or TRBV12-4 to TRBJ1-4, with D perhaps TRBD1 (5 bases). The CDR3 is 16 amino acids. Trimming removed 1 base at V and 2 bases at J, with 11 bases between. The CDR3, as DNA: TGTGCCAGCAGTTTAGGGCAAAAGGGGACTAATGAAAAACTGTTTTTT. Protein sequence: CASSLGQKGTNEKLFF.

The V and J genes are TRBV20-1 and TRBJ2-7, with 11 nucleotides matching TRBD2. Germline V gene data show CDR1 as DFQATT and CDR2 as SNEGSKA (reference sequence). The ends lost 5 bases at V and 5 bases at J; junction bases unmatched: 8. This CDR3 contains 14 residues. This CDR3 reads CSARLAGGRNEQYF. Here the CDR3 DNA reads TGCAGTGCTCGCCTAGCGGGGGGTCGCAACGAGCAGTACTTC.